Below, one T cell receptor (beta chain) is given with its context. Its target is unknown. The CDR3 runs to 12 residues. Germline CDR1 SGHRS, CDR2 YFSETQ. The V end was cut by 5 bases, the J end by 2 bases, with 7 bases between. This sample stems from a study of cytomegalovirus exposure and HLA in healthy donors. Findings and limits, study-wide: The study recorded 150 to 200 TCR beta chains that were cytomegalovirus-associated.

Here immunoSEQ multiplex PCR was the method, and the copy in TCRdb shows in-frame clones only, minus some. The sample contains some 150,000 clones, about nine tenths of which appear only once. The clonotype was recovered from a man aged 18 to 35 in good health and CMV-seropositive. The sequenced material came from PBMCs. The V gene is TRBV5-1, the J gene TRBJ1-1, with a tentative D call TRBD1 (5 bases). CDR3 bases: TGCGCCAGCAGAGGGGTAAACACTGAAGCTTTCTTT. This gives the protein CASRGVNTEAFF.